Each of the 14 T cell receptor beta chains below was sequenced from the same sample in a study of long-term antiretroviral therapy in people with HIV. A v3.0 immunoSEQ assay was performed at survey level. Produced via immunoSEQ multiplex PCR; TCRdb's table is partial and in-frame only. The table has about 43,000 clones, about 89% seen once. The material was unsorted PBMCs, obtained 0.1 years before starting antiretroviral therapy. These receptors originate from a woman aged 50 to 60 with HIV.

This clone is a singleton in its sample. The V call is TRBV5-6, the J call TRBJ2-3, with 7 bases that match TRBD1. Trimming removed 0 bases from V and 3 bases from J; junction bases left unmatched: 4. This CDR3 region has 15 residues. Germline V gene lookup returns CDR1 SGHDT and CDR2 YYEEEE. This CDR3 is CASSLGGGRTDTQYF. In DNA form, the CDR3 reads TGTGCCAGCAGCTTGGGAGGGGGCCGGACAGATACGCAGTATTTT.

The rearrangement joins TRBV18 to TRBJ2-7; no clear D. V was pared by 1 base and J by 6 bases, with 10 bases between. CDR1 and CDR2 (germline): KGHSH, LQKENI. This CDR3 region has 13 residues. The CDR3 sequence: CASSPQGDAEQYF. DNA for the CDR3: TGTGCCAGCTCACCACAGGGTGACGCCGAGCAGTACTTC.

The chain carries TRBV4-3 and TRBJ2-3, with 9 bases aligning to TRBD2. CDR1 is LGHNA and CDR2 is YSLEER in the germline V gene. The CDR3 covers 19 residues. Trimming removed 0 bases from V and 4 bases from J; junction bases left unmatched: 14. The CDR3 sequence is CASSQDRVSGGRGADTQYF. DNA for the CDR3: TGCGCCAGCAGCCAAGATCGGGTTAGCGGGGGCCGGGGGGCAGATACGCAGTATTTT.

This sequence joins TRBV30 and TRBJ2-1; perhaps TRBD2 as D (6 bases). V shed 7 bases and J shed 2 bases, with 12 bases lying between them. The CDR3 covers 13 residues. The V gene's germline CDR1 is GTSNPN and CDR2 SVGIG (reference sequence). The CDR3 is CASGTLAYNEQFF. The CDR3, as DNA: TGTGCCTCCGGGACTCTCGCCTACAATGAGCAGTTCTTC.

The chain is built from TRBV19 and TRBJ1-2; the match to TRBD1 covers 10 bases. The V segment lost 5 bases and the J segment 8 bases; nucleotides outside the gene matches: 11. This CDR3 contains 15 residues. CDR1 is LNHDA and CDR2 is SQIVND in the germline V gene (reference sequence). CDR3: CASSFLLGTGDGYTF. The CDR3, as DNA: TGTGCCAGTAGTTTCCTCTTAGGGACAGGGGACGGCTACACCTTC.

This chain connects TRBV6-5 to TRBJ1-2; D unresolved. V gave up 2 bases and J gave up 8 bases, with 12 bases separating them. The CDR3 covers 13 residues. CDR1 and CDR2 (germline): MNHEY, SVGAGI. The CDR3 is CASSYRGRRGYTF. CDR3 DNA sequence: TGTGCCAGCAGTTACCGGGGTCGGCGCGGCTACACCTTC.

This chain uses TRBV7-2 with TRBJ2-3, with a weak D call TRBD2 (5 bases). The CDR3 has 15 amino acids. The germline V gene has CDR1 SGHTA and CDR2 FQGNSA. The ends were cut back, 7 bases at V and 4 bases at J, with 18 bases in the middle. CDR3 bases: TGTGCCAGCATCTCGGGGATAGGGAGCGCAGATACGCAGTATTTT. This translates into CASISGIGSADTQYF. The whole variable domain, filled in from reference TRBV7-2 and TRBJ2-3, reads GAGVSQSPSNKVTEKGKDVELRCDPISGHTALYWYRQSLGQGLEFLIYFQGNSAPDKSGLPSDRFSAERTGGSVSTLTIQRTQQEDSAVYLCASISGIGSADTQYFGPGTRLTVL.

The chain employs TRBV5-4 and TRBJ2-7; D may be TRBD2 (5 bases). The germline CDR1 and CDR2 sequences are SGHNT and YYREEE (reference sequence). The CDR3 totals 12 residues. V was cut by 2 bases and J by 4 bases, with 7 bases left in between. The CDR3 sequence is CASSFAGYEQYF. CDR3 nucleotides: TGTGCCAGCAGCTTCGCGGGTTACGAGCAGTACTTC.

CDR3 region: CASRAGTVYGYTF. The DNA of the CDR3 is TGTGCCAGCAGGGCGGGGACGGTCTATGGCTACACCTTC. This chain links TRBV28 with TRBJ1-2; a weak D match, TRBD1 (5 bases). V was clipped by 6 bases and J by 4 bases, with 12 bases between them. The CDR3 is 13 amino acids. Germline values: CDR1 MDHEN, CDR2 SYDVKM.

The V call is TRBV27, the J call TRBJ1-1; TRBD1 might be the D (6 bases). CDR1 and CDR2 (germline): MNHEY, SMNVEV (reference sequence). The germline V and J ends were trimmed by 4 bases and 7 bases, with 22 bases remaining between them. The CDR3 spans 16 residues. The CDR3 loop reads CASSSGQGQPIHEAFF. The CDR3 coding sequence is TGTGCCAGCAGTTCCGGCCAGGGGCAGCCTATACATGAAGCTTTCTTT.

The rearrangement links TRBV5-1 to TRBJ2-7, with D possibly TRBD1 on 6 matching bases. The germline V and J ends were trimmed by 2 bases and 0 bases, with 15 bases remaining between them. This CDR3 contains 16 residues. Germline values: CDR1 SGHRS, CDR2 YFSETQ. DNA for the CDR3: TGCGCCAGCAGCTTTAAATACCGGGACAACTCCTACGAGCAGTACTTC. Amino acid sequence: CASSFKYRDNSYEQYF.

In nucleotides, the CDR3 is TGTGCCAGCAGCTCCAAAAAGGGGACGGGCACTGAAGCTTTCTTT. It yields the protein CASSSKKGTGTEAFF. This sequence joins TRBV5-4 and TRBJ1-1, with D possibly being TRBD1 (5 bases). The CDR3 runs to 15 residues. V was clipped by 3 bases and J by 4 bases, with 16 bases between them. CDR1 and CDR2 from the germline V gene are SGHNT and YYREEE (reference sequence).

The rearrangement links TRBV6-5 to TRBJ1-1; no clear D gene. The CDR3 runs 14 residues. V was shortened by 5 bases and J by 1 base, with 11 bases between the two germline ends. CDR1 MNHEY and CDR2 SVGAGI come from the germline V gene. CDR3 sequence reads: CASSPGRKNTEAFF. The CDR3 nucleotides read TGTGCCAGCAGTCCCGGACGGAAGAACACTGAAGCTTTCTTT.

The chain has TRBV5-1 and TRBJ2-1, with 12 bases that match TRBD1. Germline CDR1 is SGHRS and CDR2 is YFSETQ. CDR3 length: 16 residues. V lost 1 base to trimming and J lost 8 bases; unmatched junction nucleotides: 7. The CDR3 nucleotides read TGCGCCAGCAGCTTGACCGGGACAGGGGGCTGGGATGAGCAGTTCTTC. Protein sequence: CASSLTGTGGWDEQFF.